One sample yielded the 3 T cell receptor beta chains listed below, sequenced in a study of T cell responses to AZD1222 COVID-19 vaccine. The data were produced by immunoSEQ multiplex PCR, yet TCRdb's version contains in-frame clones alone and is incomplete. Of around 94,000 clones listed, less than 85% are singletons. The material was peripheral blood, obtained 28 days after the second AZD1222 dose. The receptors here all came from an adult who received the AZD1222 COVID-19 vaccine.

The genes are TRBV5-1 and TRBJ2-5; D gene uncertain. Germline values: CDR1 SGHRS, CDR2 YFSETQ. The V gene lost 1 base and the J gene lost 2 bases, with 9 bases spanning the gap. The CDR3 covers 14 residues. For the CDR3, the DNA is TGCGCCAGCAGCTTGCTGGCCCTACAAGAGACCCAGTACTTC. It encodes CASSLLALQETQYF.

This clone was seen a single time. This sequence joins TRBV19 and TRBJ2-7; the match to TRBD1 covers 9 bases. This CDR3 comprises 17 residues. Per germline, CDR1 LNHDA and CDR2 SQIVND (reference sequence). Losses at the gene ends were 6 bases for V and 2 bases for J; bases not matched to a gene: 14. Here the CDR3 reads CASSPGQGGPDPYEQYF. As DNA, the CDR3 is TGTGCCAGTAGCCCGGGACAGGGTGGTCCGGATCCCTACGAGCAGTACTTC.

The rearrangement uses TRBV5-1 and TRBJ1-1; 7 bases align to TRBD1. CDR3 size: 14 residues. V lost 2 bases to trimming and J lost 3 bases; unmatched junction nucleotides: 4. From germline, CDR1 is SGHRS and CDR2 YFSETQ. The CDR3 region has the DNA TGCGCCAGCAGCTTTAGGACAGGTGACACTGAAGCTTTCTTT. Translating it yields CASSFRTGDTEAFF.